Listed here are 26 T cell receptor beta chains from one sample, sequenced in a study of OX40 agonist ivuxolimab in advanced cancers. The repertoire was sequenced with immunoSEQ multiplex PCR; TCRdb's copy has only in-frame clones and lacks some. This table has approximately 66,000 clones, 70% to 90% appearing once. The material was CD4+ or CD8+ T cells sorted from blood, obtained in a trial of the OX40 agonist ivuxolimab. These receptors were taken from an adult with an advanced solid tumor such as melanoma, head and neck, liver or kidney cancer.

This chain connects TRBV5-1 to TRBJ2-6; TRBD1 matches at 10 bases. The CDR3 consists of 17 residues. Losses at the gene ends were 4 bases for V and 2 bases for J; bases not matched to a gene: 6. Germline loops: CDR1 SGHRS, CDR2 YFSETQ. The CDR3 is CASSTVGTGAGANVLTF. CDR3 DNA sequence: TGCGCCAGCAGCACCGTGGGGACAGGGGCTGGGGCCAACGTCCTGACTTTC. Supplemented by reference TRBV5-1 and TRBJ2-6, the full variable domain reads KAGVTQTPRYLIKTRGQQVTLSCSPISGHRSVSWYQQTPGQGLQFLFEYFSETQRNKGNFPGRFSGRQFSNSRSEMNVSTLELGDSALYLCASSTVGTGAGANVLTFGAGSRLTVL.

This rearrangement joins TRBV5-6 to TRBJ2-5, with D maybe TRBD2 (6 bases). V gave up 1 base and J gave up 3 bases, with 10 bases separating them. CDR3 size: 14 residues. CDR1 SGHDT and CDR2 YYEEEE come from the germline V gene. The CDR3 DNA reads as TGTGCCAGCAGCTTGAGGGTAGCGGAAGAGACCCAGTACTTC. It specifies CASSLRVAEETQYF. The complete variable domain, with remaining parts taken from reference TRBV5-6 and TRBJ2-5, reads DAGVTQSPTHLIKTRGQQVTLRCSPKSGHDTVSWYQQALGQGPQFIFQYYEEEERQRGNFPDRFSGHQFPNYSSELNVNALLLGDSALYLCASSLRVAEETQYFGPGTRLLVL.

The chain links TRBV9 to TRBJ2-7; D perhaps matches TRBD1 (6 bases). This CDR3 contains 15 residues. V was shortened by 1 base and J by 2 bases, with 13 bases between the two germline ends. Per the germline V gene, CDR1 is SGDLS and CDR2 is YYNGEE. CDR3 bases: TGTGCCAGCAGCGTAAACCCAGGGGACCCCTACGAGCAGTACTTC. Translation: CASSVNPGDPYEQYF.

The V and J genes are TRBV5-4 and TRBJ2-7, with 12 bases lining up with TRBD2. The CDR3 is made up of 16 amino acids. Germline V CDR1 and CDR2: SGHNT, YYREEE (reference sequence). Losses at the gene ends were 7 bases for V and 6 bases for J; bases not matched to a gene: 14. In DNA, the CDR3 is TGTGCCAGCGGCCCGGGACTAGCGGGTCGGGTATCCGAGCAGTACTTC. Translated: CASGPGLAGRVSEQYF.

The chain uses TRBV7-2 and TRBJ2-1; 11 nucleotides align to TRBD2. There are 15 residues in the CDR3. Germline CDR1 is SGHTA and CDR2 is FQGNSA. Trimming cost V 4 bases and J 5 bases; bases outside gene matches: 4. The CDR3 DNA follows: TGTGCCAGCAGCTCACTAGCGGGAGCCAACAATGAGCAGTTCTTC. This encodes CASSSLAGANNEQFF.

This CDR3 is CASSRERAGGYF. DNA of the CDR3: TGTGCCAGCAGCAGAGAACGGGCAGGAGGTTACTTC. This chain joins TRBV7-9 and TRBJ2-5, with D tentatively TRBD2 (5 bases). The CDR3 is 12 amino acids. Germline V lookup: CDR1 SEHNR, CDR2 FQNEAQ (reference sequence). V was pared by 5 bases and J by 14 bases, with 18 bases between.

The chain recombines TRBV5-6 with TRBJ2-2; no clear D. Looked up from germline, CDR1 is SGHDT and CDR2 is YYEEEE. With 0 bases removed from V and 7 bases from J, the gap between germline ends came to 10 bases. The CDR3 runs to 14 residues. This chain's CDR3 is CASSLANGIGELFF. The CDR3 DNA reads TGTGCCAGCAGCTTGGCCAATGGAATCGGGGAGCTGTTTTTT.

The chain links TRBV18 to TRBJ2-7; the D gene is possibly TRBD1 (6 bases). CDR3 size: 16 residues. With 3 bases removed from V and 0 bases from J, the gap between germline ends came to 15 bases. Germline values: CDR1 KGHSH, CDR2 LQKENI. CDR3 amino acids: CASSPLRDTSSYEQYF. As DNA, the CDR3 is TGTGCCAGCTCACCCCTCCGGGACACAAGCTCCTACGAGCAGTACTTC.

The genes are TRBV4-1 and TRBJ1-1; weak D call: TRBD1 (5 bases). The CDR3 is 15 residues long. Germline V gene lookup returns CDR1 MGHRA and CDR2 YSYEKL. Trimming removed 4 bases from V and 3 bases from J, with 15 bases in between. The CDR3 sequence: CASSPPTRRDTEAFF. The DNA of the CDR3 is TGCGCCAGCAGCCCCCCGACTCGCAGGGACACTGAAGCTTTCTTT.

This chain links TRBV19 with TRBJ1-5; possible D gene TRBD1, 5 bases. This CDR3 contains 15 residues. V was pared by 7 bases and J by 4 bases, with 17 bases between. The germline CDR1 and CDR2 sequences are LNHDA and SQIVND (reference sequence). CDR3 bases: TGTGCCAGTACCCCTTCATTGGGGGGGAATCAGCCCCAGCATTTT. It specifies CASTPSLGGNQPQHF.

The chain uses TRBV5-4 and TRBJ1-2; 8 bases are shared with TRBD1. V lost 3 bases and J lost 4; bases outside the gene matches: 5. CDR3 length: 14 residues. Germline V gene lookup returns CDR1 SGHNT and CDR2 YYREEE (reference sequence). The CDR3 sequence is CASSYGQGVYGYTF. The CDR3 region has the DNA TGTGCCAGCAGCTATGGACAGGGCGTCTATGGCTACACCTTC.

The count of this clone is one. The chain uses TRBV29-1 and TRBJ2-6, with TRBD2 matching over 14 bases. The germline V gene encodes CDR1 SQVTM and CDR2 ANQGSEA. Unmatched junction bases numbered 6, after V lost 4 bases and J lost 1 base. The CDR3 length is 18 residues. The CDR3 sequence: CSVVGRTSGRSGANVLTF. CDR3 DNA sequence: TGCAGCGTTGTGGGAAGGACTAGCGGGAGGTCTGGGGCCAACGTCCTGACTTTC. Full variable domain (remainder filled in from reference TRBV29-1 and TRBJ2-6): SAVISQKPSRDICQRGTSLTIQCQVDSQVTMMFWYRQQPGQSLTLIATANQGSEATYESGFVIDKFPISRPNLTFSTLTVSNMSPEDSSIYLCSVVGRTSGRSGANVLTFGAGSRLTVL.

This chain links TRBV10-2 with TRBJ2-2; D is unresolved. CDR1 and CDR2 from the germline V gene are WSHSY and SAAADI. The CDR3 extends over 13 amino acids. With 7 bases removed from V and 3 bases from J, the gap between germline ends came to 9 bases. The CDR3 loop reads CASNWADTGELFF. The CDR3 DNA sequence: TGCGCCAGCAACTGGGCAGACACCGGGGAGCTGTTTTTT.

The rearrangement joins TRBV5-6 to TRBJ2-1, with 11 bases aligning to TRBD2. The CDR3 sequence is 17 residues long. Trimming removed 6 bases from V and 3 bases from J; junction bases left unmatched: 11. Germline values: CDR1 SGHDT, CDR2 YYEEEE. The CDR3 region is CASTEKTSGDYYNEQFF. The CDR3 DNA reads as TGTGCCAGCACCGAAAAGACTAGCGGGGATTACTACAATGAGCAGTTCTTC.

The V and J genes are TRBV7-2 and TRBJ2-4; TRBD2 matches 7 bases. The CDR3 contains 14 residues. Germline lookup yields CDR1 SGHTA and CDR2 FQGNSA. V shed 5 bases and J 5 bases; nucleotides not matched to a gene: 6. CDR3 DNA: TGTGCCAGCAGCCCAGTGGGACTACAAAACATTCAGTACTTC. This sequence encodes CASSPVGLQNIQYF.

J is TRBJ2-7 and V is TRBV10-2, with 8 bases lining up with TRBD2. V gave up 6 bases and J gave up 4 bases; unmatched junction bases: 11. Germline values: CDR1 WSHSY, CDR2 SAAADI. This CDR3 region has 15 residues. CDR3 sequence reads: CASRAGRGDSYEQYF. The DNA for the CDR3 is TGCGCCAGCAGGGCCGGGCGGGGGGATAGTTACGAGCAGTACTTC.

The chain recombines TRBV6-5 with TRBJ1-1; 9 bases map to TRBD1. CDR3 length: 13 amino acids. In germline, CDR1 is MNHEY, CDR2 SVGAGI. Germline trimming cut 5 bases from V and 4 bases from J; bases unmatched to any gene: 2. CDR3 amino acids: CASSRDRVTEAFF. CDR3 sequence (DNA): TGTGCCAGCAGTCGGGACAGGGTCACTGAAGCTTTCTTT.

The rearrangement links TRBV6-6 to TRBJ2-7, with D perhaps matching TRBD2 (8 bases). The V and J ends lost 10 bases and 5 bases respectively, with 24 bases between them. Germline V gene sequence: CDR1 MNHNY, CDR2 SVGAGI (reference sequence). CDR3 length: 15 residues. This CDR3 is CATLGGGRSIDEQYF. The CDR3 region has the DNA TGTGCCACCCTAGGGGGCGGGAGGAGTATCGACGAGCAGTACTTC.

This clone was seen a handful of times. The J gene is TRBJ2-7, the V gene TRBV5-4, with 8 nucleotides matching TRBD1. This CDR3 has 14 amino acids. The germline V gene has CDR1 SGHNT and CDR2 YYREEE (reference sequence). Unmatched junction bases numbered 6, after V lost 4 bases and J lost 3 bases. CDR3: CASSLRTGLYEQYF. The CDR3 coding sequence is TGTGCCAGCAGCCTCCGGACAGGGCTCTACGAGCAGTACTTC.

The CDR3 sequence: CASRSGGLGDTEAFF. Here the CDR3 DNA reads TGTGCCAGCCGCTCGGGGGGGCTAGGGGACACTGAAGCTTTCTTT. The chain couples TRBV6-5 to TRBJ1-1, with D possibly TRBD1 on 6 matching bases. Germline lookup yields CDR1 MNHEY and CDR2 SVGAGI. V was cut by 8 bases and J by 3 bases, with 19 bases left in between. CDR3 length: 15 amino acids.

The CDR3 DNA sequence: TGTGCCAGCAGCGTAGTTCCTTCCTCGGGGAACGAGCAGTACTTC. Residues: CASSVVPSSGNEQYF. The rearrangement joins TRBV9 to TRBJ2-7; maybe TRBD2 (5 bases). With 0 bases removed from V and 5 bases from J, the gap between germline ends came to 15 bases. This CDR3 comprises 15 residues. CDR1 and CDR2 (germline): SGDLS, YYNGEE.

For the CDR3, the DNA is TGCAGCGTAAGGAAAAATACCTACGAGCAGTACTTC. It specifies CSVRKNTYEQYF. The chain carries TRBV29-1 and TRBJ2-7; the D is unclear. V was cut by 6 bases and J by 2 bases, with 11 bases left in between. Germline assignment: CDR1 SQVTM and CDR2 ANQGSEA. There are 12 residues in the CDR3.

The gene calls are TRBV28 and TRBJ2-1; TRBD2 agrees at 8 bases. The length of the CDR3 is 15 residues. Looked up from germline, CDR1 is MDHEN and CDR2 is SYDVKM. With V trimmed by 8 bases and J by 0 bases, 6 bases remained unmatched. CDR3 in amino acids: CASEAGTSSYNEQFF. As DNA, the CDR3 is TGTGCCAGCGAAGCCGGGACTAGCTCCTACAATGAGCAGTTCTTC.

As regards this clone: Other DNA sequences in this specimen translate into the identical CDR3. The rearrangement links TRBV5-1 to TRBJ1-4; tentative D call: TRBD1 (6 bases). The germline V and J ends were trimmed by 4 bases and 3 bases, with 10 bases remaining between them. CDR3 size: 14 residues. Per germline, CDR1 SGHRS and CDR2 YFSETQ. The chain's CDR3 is CASSVGQPNEKLFF. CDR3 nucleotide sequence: TGCGCCAGCAGCGTGGGACAACCTAATGAAAAACTGTTTTTT.

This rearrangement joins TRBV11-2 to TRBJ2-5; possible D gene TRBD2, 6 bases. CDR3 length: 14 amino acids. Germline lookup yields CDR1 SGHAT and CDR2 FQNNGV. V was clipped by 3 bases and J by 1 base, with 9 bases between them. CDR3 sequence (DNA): TGTGCCAGCAGCTTTAGGAGGGGCCAAGAGACCCAGTACTTC. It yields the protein CASSFRRGQETQYF.

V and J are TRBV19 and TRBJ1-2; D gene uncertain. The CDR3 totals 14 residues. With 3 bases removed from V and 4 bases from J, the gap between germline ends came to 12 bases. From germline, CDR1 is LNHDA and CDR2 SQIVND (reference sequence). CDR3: CASSMVSTSYGYTF. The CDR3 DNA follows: TGTGCCAGTAGTATGGTTAGCACCTCCTATGGCTACACCTTC.